Listed here is a single T cell receptor (beta chain). This specimen comes from a study of blood T cell repertoires in COVID-19. At the level of the study: The samples span acute and convalescent COVID-19 from the United States, Italy and Spain. Sources were T cells, B-cell-depleted T cells, or PBMCs; the material itself was cDNA or gDNA.

In the original processing: Reference gene primer amplification gave nucleated cell count estimates. Measured with immunoSEQ multiplex PCR; TCRdb has only the in-frame clones, and not every one. V and J calls and clone size follow that table, whereas D and trimming were derived from the DNA. The table includes some 230,000 clones, 75% to 85% detected once. J gave up 4 bases and V 2 bases, and 6 bases lay outside the gene matches. Germline V CDR1 and CDR2: KGHDR, SFDVKD. The CDR3 sequence is 16 residues long. The material sequenced was peripheral blood. The J gene is TRBJ2-7, the V gene TRBV24-1, with 11 bases fitting TRBD1. The sequence came from an elderly woman with COVID-19, enrolled during active disease. The CDR3 DNA follows: TGTGCCACCAGTGATTCCCGGACAGGGGGCAAATACGAGCAGTACTTC. This encodes CATSDSRTGGKYEQYF.